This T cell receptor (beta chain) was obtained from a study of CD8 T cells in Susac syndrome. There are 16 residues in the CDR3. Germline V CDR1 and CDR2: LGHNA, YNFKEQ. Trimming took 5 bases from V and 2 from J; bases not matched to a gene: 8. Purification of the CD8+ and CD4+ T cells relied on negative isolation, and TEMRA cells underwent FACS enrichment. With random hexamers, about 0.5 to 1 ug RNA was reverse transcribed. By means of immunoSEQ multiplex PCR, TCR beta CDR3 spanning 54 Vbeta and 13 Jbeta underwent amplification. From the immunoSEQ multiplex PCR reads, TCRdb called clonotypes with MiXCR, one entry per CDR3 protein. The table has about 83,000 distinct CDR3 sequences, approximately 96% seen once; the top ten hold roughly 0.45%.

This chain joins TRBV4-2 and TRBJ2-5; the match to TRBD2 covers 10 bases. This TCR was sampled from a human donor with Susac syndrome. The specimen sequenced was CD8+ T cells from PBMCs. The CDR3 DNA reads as TGTGCCAGCAGCGATCTAGCGGGGGACCCTCAAGAGACCCAGTACTTC. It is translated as CASSDLAGDPQETQYF.